This T cell receptor (beta chain) derives from a study of blood T cell repertoires in COVID-19. In the study overall: Nucleic acid was either cDNA or gDNA, and it came from T cells, B-cell-depleted T cells, or PBMCs.

In the study's own analysis: Amplification with reference gene primers provided the estimates of nucleated cell counts. The repertoire was sequenced with immunoSEQ multiplex PCR; TCRdb's copy has only in-frame clones and lacks some. V, J and clone size are taken as reported in that table, and D and trimming were inferred from the DNA itself. The sample shows fewer than 350,000 clones, around 90% of them seen only once. Enrollees, about 18 to 95 years old, lived in roughly 24 US areas. The V gene's germline CDR1 is MDHEN and CDR2 SYDVKM. The CDR3 sequence is 17 residues long. V lost 6 bases and J lost 4; bases outside the gene matches: 7.

The source material was PBMCs or T cells enriched from blood (not recorded which). The sequence came from a woman in her late teens or twenties with acute COVID-19. This chain joins TRBV28 and TRBJ2-2, with TRBD2 matching 14 bases. DNA for the CDR3: TGTGCCAGCAGGCCGGGACTAGCGGGAGCGGGCACCGGGGAGCTGTTTTTT. It encodes CASRPGLAGAGTGELFF. Full variable domain (rest looked up from reference TRBV28 and TRBJ2-2): DVKVTQSSRYLVKRTGEKVFLECVQDMDHENMFWYRQDPGLGLRLIYFSYDVKMKEKGDIPEGYSVSREKKERFSLILESASTNQTSMYLCASRPGLAGAGTGELFFGEGSRLTVL.